The clone carrying this T cell receptor (beta chain) came up a few times. Antigen: not known. This PCR relied on a set of 60 Vbeta primers and 13 Jbeta primers. Using immunoSEQ multiplex PCR, the repertoire was profiled, and TCRdb retains in-frame clones only, with some absent. The data show around 190,000 clones, roughly 8.7% seen once. This CDR3 spans 14 amino acids. CDR1 is SQVTM, CDR2 ANQGSEA, per germline. Trimming took off 2 bases at V and 0 bases at J, with 10 bases between the two ends. The sample belongs to a study of cytomegalovirus exposure and HLA in healthy donors. Study-level background: Roughly 80 million unique TCRs from HLA-typed donors made up an early data release. Study results and caveats: Of the V segments, some could not be distinguished, including TRBV6-2 and TRBV6-3, and were excluded. Previously analyzed data showed that most TCR beta V segments were productive at a frequency of about 87% or about 30%.

Sequenced input: PBMCs. This receptor was taken from a woman aged 30 to 39 in good health and CMV-seropositive. The chain couples TRBV29-1 to TRBJ1-1; D remains unclear. Here the CDR3 DNA reads TGCAGCGTTGAATCGGGATTCATGAACACTGAAGCTTTCTTT. As protein: CSVESGFMNTEAFF.